This paragraph reports one T cell receptor (beta chain). The data originate from a study of blood T cells in healthy people across ages. This CDR3 has 12 amino acids. Trimming stripped 5 bases from V and 4 bases from J, with 11 bases between. Germline lookup yields CDR1 SQVTM and CDR2 ANQGSEA. The authors ran a second PCR of about 6 to 11 cycles using a sample-barcoded 5' primer and a J-beta primer mix. A template-switch adaptor that had 12 random nucleotides put a tag on each cDNA molecule. TCRdb re-analysed the 5' RACE reads in MiXCR, keeping a single row per CDR3 protein. The profile shows over 1,200,000 distinct CDR3 sequences, around 55% of them singletons.

The sequenced sample was blood. The source of this sequence is a man between 18 and 29 years old in good health. The rearrangement joins TRBV29-1 to TRBJ1-1; perhaps TRBD1 as D (6 bases). DNA for the CDR3: TGCAGCGTTAGACAGGTTGGCACTGAAGCTTTCTTT. It encodes CSVRQVGTEAFF.